This TCR beta chain was sequenced for a study of Ad26.COV2.S vaccination and SARS-CoV-2 variants. Study as a whole: Ad26.COV2.S, an intramuscular injection, was given once or twice 56 days apart.

This table comes from immunoSEQ multiplex PCR, and its TCRdb copy is limited to in-frame clones, with some not included. Altogether about 440,000 clones are present, about 90% being singletons, with the ten largest covering roughly 4.3%. Trimming shortened V by 1 base and J by 5 bases, and 13 bases separated the two germline ends. The CDR3 length is 14 residues. Looked up from germline, CDR1 is SGHRS and CDR2 is YFSETQ. The treatment is: some 19 received Ad26.COV2.S at low or high dose, single or two shots; 5 received placebo; per-sample allocation not given. Sampling was performed 63 days after the first vaccine or placebo injection.

Sample: peripheral blood, taken in a trial of Ad26.COV2.S vaccine versus placebo. The V and J genes are TRBV5-1 and TRBJ2-7; TRBD1 might be the D (5 bases). The clonotype was recovered from a person aged 18 to 65 who received the Ad26.COV2.S COVID-19 vaccine or a placebo. The CDR3 is CASSLRQGFNEQYF. The CDR3 DNA reads as TGCGCCAGCAGCTTGAGGCAGGGATTCAACGAGCAGTACTTC.